The 27 T cell receptor beta chains below come from one sample, sequenced in a study of OX40 agonist ivuxolimab in advanced cancers. Repertoires were generated with immunoSEQ multiplex PCR, while TCRdb's copy carries only in-frame clones and drops some. The sample gives over 90,000 clones, roughly 95% of which show up once; less than 0.2% is in the top ten. The sample in question was CD4+ or CD8+ T cells sorted from blood, obtained in a trial of the OX40 agonist ivuxolimab. Receptors originate from an adult with an advanced solid tumor such as melanoma, head and neck, liver or kidney cancer.

The chain employs TRBV7-2 and TRBJ2-7; the match to TRBD1 covers 7 bases. After removal of 3 bases from V and 6 bases from J, the junction contained 8 bases not matched to a gene. Germline CDR1 and CDR2: SGHTA and FQGNSA. This CDR3 has 14 residues. In DNA, the CDR3 is TGTGCCAGCAGCTTGAGACAGGGTCAAAGCGAGCAGTACTTC. This encodes CASSLRQGQSEQYF.

J is TRBJ1-5 and V is TRBV27; TRBD1 might be the D (5 bases). V lost 1 base to trimming and J lost 5 bases, with 12 bases between them. CDR1 is MNHEY and CDR2 is SMNVEV in the germline V gene (reference sequence). The CDR3 runs to 15 residues. CDR3: CASSLLSGAHQPQHF. CDR3 DNA: TGTGCCAGCAGTTTATTGTCCGGGGCCCATCAGCCCCAGCATTTT.

The rearrangement uses TRBV11-1 and TRBJ2-5; D is uncertain. Trimming removed 4 bases at V and 5 bases at J, with 11 bases between. From germline, CDR1 is SGHAT and CDR2 FQDESV (reference sequence). The CDR3 covers 13 residues. The CDR3 protein is CASSSTRLETQYF. The CDR3 DNA reads TGTGCCAGCAGCTCCACACGACTGGAGACCCAGTACTTC.

The V and J genes are TRBV5-1 and TRBJ1-2, with 7 bases lining up with TRBD1. The CDR3 totals 15 residues. The V gene's germline CDR1 is SGHRS and CDR2 YFSETQ. V lost 3 bases to trimming and J lost 4 bases; unmatched junction nucleotides: 9. The CDR3 bases are TGCGCCAGCAGCTCAACAGGGGAAGGGGCCTATGGCTACACCTTC. Protein: CASSSTGEGAYGYTF.

The rearrangement joins TRBV15 to TRBJ1-2; D perhaps matches TRBD1 (6 bases). CDR1 is LNHNV, CDR2 YYDKDF, per germline (reference sequence). This CDR3 has 15 amino acids. The germline V and J ends were trimmed by 0 bases and 7 bases, with 15 bases remaining between them. In DNA form, the CDR3 reads TGTGCCACCAGCAGAGATCGGGGGCCCGATTCTGGCTACACCTTC. Its protein product is CATSRDRGPDSGYTF.

The CDR3 protein is CASSLSQGALYEQYF. CDR3 nucleotide sequence: TGCGCCAGCAGCTTGAGCCAGGGGGCGCTTTACGAGCAGTACTTC. The chain is built from TRBV5-1 and TRBJ2-7; 8 bases match TRBD1. CDR1 SGHRS and CDR2 YFSETQ come from the germline V gene. V trimming: 1 base; J trimming: 4 bases; junction bases outside the gene matches: 7. The CDR3 contains 15 residues.

The rearrangement uses TRBV7-3 and TRBJ1-4; 9 bases map to TRBD1. The germline gives CDR1 SGHTA, CDR2 FQGTGA. J lost 4 bases, V lost 3 bases, and 3 bases had no gene match. The CDR3 spans 15 residues. CDR3 protein: CASSFQGQGNEKLFF. Here the CDR3 DNA reads TGTGCCAGCAGCTTCCAGGGACAGGGTAATGAAAAACTGTTTTTT.

The chain has TRBV4-2 and TRBJ2-1; 10 positions agree with TRBD2. Germline values: CDR1 LGHNA, CDR2 YNFKEQ. Trimming removed 1 base from V and 4 bases from J; junction bases left unmatched: 4. This CDR3 spans 16 amino acids. The CDR3 nucleotides are TGTGCCAGCAGCCAAGGTTCTAGCGGGAGTTACAATGAGCAGTTCTTC. Translating it yields CASSQGSSGSYNEQFF.

The genes are TRBV11-2 and TRBJ1-5; 9 bases align to TRBD1. V was clipped by 4 bases and J by 4 bases; unmatched bases: 5. CDR1 and CDR2 from the germline V gene are SGHAT and FQNNGV. CDR3 length: 15 amino acids. The CDR3 DNA sequence: TGTGCCAGCAGCTCTATCGGGACAGGGAATCAGCCCCAGCATTTT. It yields the protein CASSSIGTGNQPQHF.

This clone appeared once. The J gene is TRBJ2-3, the V gene TRBV9, with a weak D call TRBD2 (6 bases). V lost 3 bases and J lost 2, with 13 bases in between. The length of the CDR3 is 15 residues. Per germline, CDR1 SGDLS and CDR2 YYNGEE. CDR3: CASSAYAGYTDTQYF. CDR3 coding DNA: TGTGCCAGCAGCGCTTACGCGGGGTACACAGATACGCAGTATTTT.

This clone has just one count. This CDR3 is also generated by other DNA sequences in the sample. The chain couples TRBV6-5 to TRBJ1-3; D is unresolved. V dropped 0 bases and J dropped 4 bases, with 4 bases sitting between them. Germline V lookup: CDR1 MNHEY, CDR2 SVGAGI. There are 13 residues in the CDR3. The CDR3 DNA reads TGTGCCAGCAGTTACTCGAACGGAAACACCATATATTTT. As protein: CASSYSNGNTIYF.

The chain links TRBV7-9 to TRBJ1-1, with 7 nucleotides matching TRBD1. This CDR3 has 15 amino acids. Germline assignment: CDR1 SEHNR and CDR2 FQNEAQ (reference sequence). V dropped 4 bases and J dropped 1; count of bases not matched to a gene: 6. For the CDR3, the DNA is TGTGCCAGCAGCTCTACAGGGGTGGGGAACACTGAAGCTTTCTTT. Amino acids: CASSSTGVGNTEAFF.

This chain links TRBV15 with TRBJ2-1; 14 bases align to TRBD2. Germline CDR1 is LNHNV and CDR2 is YYDKDF (reference sequence). J was trimmed by 6 bases and V by 5 bases; bases with no gene match: 3. The CDR3 runs to 15 residues. The CDR3 here is CATSGGLAGVNEQFF. DNA of the CDR3: TGTGCCACCAGCGGGGGACTAGCGGGAGTCAATGAGCAGTTCTTC.

The V gene is TRBV6-5, the J gene TRBJ1-1; D call uncertain. CDR3 length: 13 amino acids. Trimming took 0 bases from V and 1 from J, leaving 3 bases between them. Germline loops: CDR1 MNHEY, CDR2 SVGAGI. The CDR3 is CASSYSENTEAFF. CDR3 in DNA: TGTGCCAGCAGTTACTCGGAGAACACTGAAGCTTTCTTT.

The rearrangement links TRBV28 to TRBJ2-3; D is possibly TRBD1 (5 bases). Per the germline V gene, CDR1 is MDHEN and CDR2 is SYDVKM. Trimming stripped 6 bases from V and 0 bases from J, with 10 bases between. The CDR3 is made up of 14 amino acids. DNA of the CDR3: TGTGCCAGCAGCCGAGACAGTAGCACAGATACGCAGTATTTT. This encodes CASSRDSSTDTQYF.

This chain links TRBV21-1 with TRBJ2-1. TRBV21-1 is tagged as a pseudogene. The CDR3 loop spans 12 amino acids. CDR3 in DNA: TGTGCCAGCACCAGGGGACTCCAAGGGCAGTTCTTC. As protein: CASTRGLQGQFF.

This chain connects TRBV4-3 to TRBJ2-3, with TRBD2 matching over 7 bases. Germline CDR1 and CDR2: LGHNA and YSLEER. Trimming removed 0 bases from V and 5 bases from J; junction bases left unmatched: 11. There are 17 residues in the CDR3. CDR3 in DNA: TGCGCCAGCAGCCAAGATCATTACGCGGGAGAAGGAGATACGCAGTATTTT. Its protein is CASSQDHYAGEGDTQYF.

V and J are TRBV29-1 and TRBJ1-2; 8 nucleotides align to TRBD1. Germline V lookup: CDR1 SQVTM, CDR2 ANQGSEA. The CDR3 covers 12 residues. Trimming took 7 bases from V and 8 from J; bases not matched to a gene: 9. CDR3 sequence: CSARDRGGGYTF. The DNA for the CDR3 is TGCAGCGCTCGAGACAGGGGTGGCGGCTACACCTTC.

The chain carries TRBV10-1 and TRBJ2-1, with D perhaps TRBD1 (5 bases). Germline-derived CDR1 and CDR2 are WNHNN and SYGVQD (reference sequence). The CDR3 contains 17 residues. The V end lost 0 bases, the J end lost 5 bases, and 17 bases lay between the germline ends. The CDR3 region is CASSESSTAWGHNEQFF. The DNA for the CDR3 is TGCGCCAGCAGTGAGTCGTCGACGGCTTGGGGCCACAATGAGCAGTTCTTC.

The gene calls are TRBV6-6 and TRBJ1-2; D is possibly TRBD1 (5 bases). CDR3 size: 15 residues. Per the germline V gene, CDR1 is MNHNY and CDR2 is SVGAGI (reference sequence). Trimming took off 5 bases at V and 1 base at J, with 14 bases between the two ends. The CDR3 loop is CASSLTRQHNYGYTF. CDR3 sequence (DNA): TGTGCCAGCAGTCTGACACGACAGCATAACTATGGCTACACCTTC.

The chain uses TRBV28 and TRBJ2-6; 7 bases agree with TRBD1. The CDR3 spans 17 residues. From germline, CDR1 is MDHEN and CDR2 SYDVKM. Trimming took 2 bases from V and 0 from J; bases not matched to a gene: 4. CDR3 DNA sequence: TGTGCCAGCAGTTTAAACAGGGGTAGCTCTGGGGCCAACGTCCTGACTTTC. Translated, it gives CASSLNRGSSGANVLTF.

This chain uses TRBV5-4 with TRBJ1-5; D is undetermined. The CDR3 extends over 16 amino acids. The V gene's germline CDR1 is SGHNT and CDR2 YYREEE (reference sequence). Trimming took off 0 bases at V and 3 bases at J, with 13 bases between the two ends. CDR3 region: CASSLGAGEINQPQHF. The CDR3 DNA is TGTGCCAGCAGCTTGGGGGCGGGCGAAATCAATCAGCCCCAGCATTTT.

CDR3 sequence (DNA): TGTGCCAGCAGCGTAGAGGGCTCTGGAAACACCATATATTTT. It specifies CASSVEGSGNTIYF. The chain employs TRBV9 and TRBJ1-3; D is unresolved. Trimming left V 0 bases short and J 0 bases short, with 4 bases between. Germline V gives CDR1 SGDLS, CDR2 YYNGEE. This CDR3 is built from 14 residues.

The chain uses TRBV27 and TRBJ2-7; the match to TRBD1 covers 8 bases. CDR3 length: 14 amino acids. The junction had 6 bases not matched to a gene; V was cut back by 2 bases and J by 6 bases. The germline V gene encodes CDR1 MNHEY and CDR2 SMNVEV (reference sequence). CDR3: CASSLQGAGGEQYF. CDR3 nucleotide sequence: TGTGCCAGCAGTTTACAGGGGGCGGGTGGCGAGCAGTACTTC.

The J gene is TRBJ1-2, the V gene TRBV5-5; 7 bases agree with TRBD1. The V and J ends lost 0 bases and 5 bases, in that order; junction bases with no gene match: 4. Germline loops: CDR1 SGHKS, CDR2 YYEKEE (reference sequence). The CDR3 spans 14 residues. The CDR3 reads CASSLEGTAYGYTF. The CDR3 coding sequence is TGTGCCAGCAGCTTGGAAGGGACAGCTTATGGCTACACCTTC.

This chain connects TRBV5-4 to TRBJ2-7; 12 positions agree with TRBD2. The ends lost 4 bases at V and 7 bases at J; junction bases unmatched: 9. In germline, CDR1 is SGHNT, CDR2 YYREEE (reference sequence). CDR3 size: 15 residues. Written as DNA, the CDR3 is TGTGCCAGCAGCCAGCTAGCGGGAGGGCTTGGGGAGCAGTACTTC. Its translation is CASSQLAGGLGEQYF.

J is TRBJ1-4 and V is TRBV7-2; D remains ambiguous. V lost 1 base, J lost 8 bases, and 11 bases lay in between. The CDR3 runs 14 residues. CDR1 and CDR2 (germline): SGHTA, FQGNSA. CDR3 sequence (DNA): TGTGCCAGCAGCTTAGAATCTCGGACCGAAAAACTGTTTTTT. Protein: CASSLESRTEKLFF. The full variable domain, with the rest looked up from reference TRBV7-2 and TRBJ1-4, is GAGVSQSPSNKVTEKGKDVELRCDPISGHTALYWYRQSLGQGLEFLIYFQGNSAPDKSGLPSDRFSAERTGGSVSTLTIQRTQQEDSAVYLCASSLESRTEKLFFGSGTQLSVL.